The present T cell receptor (beta chain) was sequenced within a study of blood T cell repertoires in COVID-19. Overall study: Samples came from the United States, Italy and Spain, spanning acute and convalescent COVID-19. Sample material is recorded as cDNA or gDNA derived from T cells, B-cell-depleted T cells, or PBMCs.

Trimming cost V 1 base and J 7 bases; bases outside gene matches: 4. Germline V gene sequence: CDR1 LNHNV, CDR2 YYDKDF (reference sequence). The CDR3 is made up of 15 amino acids. How the authors handled the data: Cell counts per sample came from amplifying reference gene primers. Assay: immunoSEQ multiplex PCR; the TCRdb copy retains only in-frame clones and omits some. D and trimming were read from the DNA, whereas the V and J calls and clone size are those reported in that table. This sample has about 170,000 clones, with about 85% found just once. Material: peripheral blood. This chain joins TRBV15 and TRBJ1-4, with 9 bases identical to TRBD1. This receptor was identified in a man older than 75 with COVID-19, enrolled during active disease. CDR3 DNA sequence: TGTGCCACCAGCAGAGGTGGGACAGGGATTGAAAAACTGTTTTTT. Its protein is CATSRGGTGIEKLFF.